This T cell receptor (beta chain) was found in a study of T cell changes during pregnancy in multiple sclerosis. CDR3 size: 13 residues. V was trimmed by 6 bases and J by 4 bases, leaving 12 bases between them. Germline CDR1 reads MDHEN; CDR2 reads SYDVKM. Assay: immunoSEQ multiplex PCR; the TCRdb copy retains only in-frame clones and omits some. The table has 80,000 to 100,000 clones, 90% to 95% seen once. The TCR was taken from a female donor in good health, enrolled as a control in a pregnancy study. The chain couples TRBV28 to TRBJ1-2; weak D call: TRBD1 (5 bases). The input for sequencing was peripheral blood, taken after pregnancy. CDR3: CASSPRVGYGYTF. The CDR3 DNA reads as TGTGCCAGCAGCCCCAGGGTGGGCTATGGCTACACCTTC.